A single sample is the source of the 21 T cell receptor beta chains below, sequenced in a study of a mutant IDH1 vaccine in newly diagnosed glioma. The data were produced by immunoSEQ multiplex PCR, yet TCRdb's version contains in-frame clones alone and is incomplete. The profile shows about 68,000 clones, approximately 88% of them singletons. Time point reported: week 35, safety follow-up. In every dose of vaccine, 300 ug of mutant IDH1 20-mer peptide was given alongside topical imiquimod. No antigen is known for these receptors. Sequences were derived from PBMCs, sampled from a glioma patient whose treatment included an IDH1 peptide vaccine. These receptors were taken from a man between 18 and 35 years old with glioma.

The chain combines TRBV27 with TRBJ2-1, with TRBD1 identical over 7 bases. The CDR3 has 13 residues. CDR1 MNHEY and CDR2 SMNVEV come from the germline V gene (reference sequence). With V trimmed by 10 bases and J by 3 bases, 6 bases remained unmatched. The CDR3 spells CAIWDSDYNEQFF. CDR3 nucleotides: TGTGCCATTTGGGACAGCGACTACAATGAGCAGTTCTTC.

This clone was observed once. The CDR3, as DNA: TGTGCCAGCAGTTCAAGCGGGAGGGCCGCAGGTGAGCAGTTCTTC. It translates to CASSSSGRAAGEQFF. The rearrangement links TRBV27 to TRBJ2-1, with 10 bases lining up with TRBD2. Per the germline V gene, CDR1 is MNHEY and CDR2 is SMNVEV (reference sequence). The CDR3 length is 15 residues. Trimming at V came to 4 bases and at J to 9 bases, leaving 9 bases not matched to a gene.

This sequence joins TRBV30 and TRBJ2-5, with 7 bases identical to TRBD1. The J segment lost 1 base and the V segment lost 3 bases, leaving 8 bases of the junction unmatched. Germline loops: CDR1 GTSNPN, CDR2 SVGIG (reference sequence). CDR3 length equals 15 residues. CDR3 in amino acids: CAWSRGIPFQETQYF. CDR3 coding DNA: TGTGCCTGGAGCAGGGGGATCCCCTTCCAAGAGACCCAGTACTTC.

The genes are TRBV6-6 and TRBJ1-2; D unresolved. Germline CDR1 reads MNHNY; CDR2 reads SVGAGI (reference sequence). The CDR3 is made up of 15 amino acids. V lost 6 bases, J lost 1 base, and 15 bases lay in between. The CDR3 is CASSHLTTVNYGYTF. The CDR3 DNA reads TGTGCCAGCAGCCACCTAACGACTGTTAACTATGGCTACACCTTC.

V usage is TRBV6-5 and J usage is TRBJ1-1; D possibly corresponds to TRBD1 (6 bases). Trimming removed 6 bases at V and 7 bases at J, with 18 bases between. The V gene's germline CDR1 is MNHEY and CDR2 SVGAGI. The CDR3 runs 14 residues. The DNA for the CDR3 is TGTGCCAGCAGCCGTGGGAAAACAGGGATTGAAGCTTTCTTT. Translating gives CASSRGKTGIEAFF.

This sequence joins TRBV6-1 and TRBJ1-4; 9 bases line up with TRBD1. The CDR3 runs to 13 residues. CDR1 and CDR2 (germline): MNHNS, SASEGT. V lost 4 bases to trimming and J lost 8 bases; unmatched junction nucleotides: 2. CDR3 bases: TGTGCCAGCAGTGTAGGGACAGGGGAAAAACTGTTTTTT. Residues: CASSVGTGEKLFF.

V is TRBV27 and J is TRBJ2-1, with 8 bases aligning to TRBD1. Germline V gene data show CDR1 as MNHEY and CDR2 as SMNVEV (reference sequence). The V segment lost 3 bases and the J segment 9 bases; nucleotides outside the gene matches: 4. The CDR3 runs 13 residues. The CDR3 here is CASSLSQGAEQFF. The CDR3 DNA follows: TGTGCCAGCAGTTTGTCTCAGGGGGCTGAGCAGTTCTTC.

The chain carries TRBV5-1 and TRBJ1-2, with 9 bases fitting TRBD1. V lost 4 bases, J lost 4 bases, and 5 bases stayed unmatched. Germline lookup yields CDR1 SGHRS and CDR2 YFSETQ. There are 14 residues in the CDR3. CDR3 nucleotide sequence: TGCGCCAGCAGCCCCGGGACAGGGATCTATGGCTACACCTTC. This translates into CASSPGTGIYGYTF.

The chain has TRBV10-3 and TRBJ2-7; 7 bases line up with TRBD1. The length of the CDR3 is 16 residues. CDR1 and CDR2 from the germline V gene are ENHRY and SYGVKD. J was trimmed by 2 bases and V by 1 base; bases with no gene match: 8. The CDR3: CAISEYGTATPYEQYF. Here the CDR3 DNA reads TGTGCCATCAGTGAGTACGGGACAGCAACGCCCTACGAGCAGTACTTC.

In its sample, this clone was seen a few times. The rearrangement uses TRBV30 and TRBJ1-5; D remains ambiguous. Trimming pared 1 base from V and 2 bases from J, leaving 12 bases between. Germline V gene data show CDR1 as GTSNPN and CDR2 as SVGIG (reference sequence). The CDR3 totals 15 residues. Here the CDR3 reads CAWSGSVGGNQPQHF. The CDR3 DNA sequence: TGTGCCTGGAGTGGATCGGTCGGGGGCAATCAGCCCCAGCATTTT.

The rearrangement joins TRBV4-1 to TRBJ2-7; TRBD2 aligns across 10 bases. The CDR3 runs 15 residues. Germline V gene sequence: CDR1 MGHRA, CDR2 YSYEKL. V dropped 2 bases and J dropped 4; count of bases not matched to a gene: 5. For the CDR3, the DNA is TGCGCCAGCAGCCAACTAGCGGGAGTTGCGTACGAGCAGTACTTC. Its protein is CASSQLAGVAYEQYF.

V gene TRBV14 combines with J gene TRBJ2-7; 14 bases map to TRBD2. V lost 4 bases, J lost 5 bases, and 13 bases stayed unmatched. CDR3 length: 18 residues. Germline assignment: CDR1 SGHDN and CDR2 FVKESK. The CDR3 loop is CASSPPRLAGGPLHEQYF. The CDR3 nucleotides are TGTGCCAGCAGCCCTCCCCGACTAGCGGGAGGGCCTCTCCACGAGCAGTACTTC.

The J gene is TRBJ1-2, the V gene TRBV7-2, with 7 bases aligning to TRBD1. V was pared by 2 bases and J by 7 bases, with 10 bases of the junction left unmatched. Germline V gene sequence: CDR1 SGHTA, CDR2 FQGNSA. There are 15 residues in the CDR3. This chain's CDR3 is CASSLQGVLGSGYTF. The CDR3 DNA is TGTGCCAGCAGCTTACAGGGGGTTCTGGGTTCTGGCTACACCTTC.

The CDR3 sequence: CASSEQAKLTYGYTF. For the CDR3, the DNA is TGTGCCAGCAGCGAGCAGGCCAAATTGACCTATGGCTACACCTTC. This sequence joins TRBV9 and TRBJ1-2; D ambiguous. CDR3 size: 15 residues. Germline CDR1 SGDLS, CDR2 YYNGEE. V lost 3 bases, J lost 4 bases, and 16 bases lay in between.

The chain employs TRBV10-3 and TRBJ1-1, with D possibly matching TRBD1 (5 bases). Germline V CDR1 and CDR2: ENHRY, SYGVKD. Trimming shortened V by 3 bases and J by 5 bases, and 7 bases separated the two germline ends. The CDR3 spans 12 residues. CDR3 nucleotide sequence: TGTGCCATCAGTGATGGGGGAACTGAAGCTTTCTTT. This codes for CAISDGGTEAFF.

V usage is TRBV7-2 and J usage is TRBJ2-5, with TRBD1 matching over 7 bases. V gave up 5 bases and J gave up 5 bases; unmatched junction bases: 8. The CDR3 sequence is 14 residues long. CDR1 is SGHTA and CDR2 is FQGNSA in the germline V gene. The CDR3 loop reads CASSIVTGAETQYF. CDR3 in DNA: TGTGCCAGCAGCATAGTAACAGGGGCCGAGACCCAGTACTTC.

This chain uses TRBV29-1 with TRBJ2-7; a possible D gene is TRBD1 (6 bases). V lost 6 bases, J lost 0 bases, and 12 bases lay in between. Germline assignment: CDR1 SQVTM and CDR2 ANQGSEA. The CDR3 covers 13 residues. The CDR3 DNA follows: TGCAGCGTGCAGACAGGCGGCTCCTACGAGCAGTACTTC. Translating gives CSVQTGGSYEQYF.

In its sample, this clone was seen a few times. The chain joins TRBV4-1 to TRBJ1-1; the D gene is possibly TRBD1 (5 bases). The V end lost 4 bases, the J end lost 6 bases, and 21 bases lay between the germline ends. The CDR3 contains 16 residues. Germline V gene data show CDR1 as MGHRA and CDR2 as YSYEKL. CDR3 nucleotide sequence: TGCGCCAGCAGCCGAGAGGCAGGGCTAATATGGTCTGAAGCTTTCTTT. This codes for CASSREAGLIWSEAFF.

This clone was found a few times. CDR3 loop: CASSEEVGLGYTF. CDR3 in DNA: TGTGCCAGCAGTGAAGAAGTAGGGCTTGGCTACACCTTC. The V call is TRBV6-1, the J call TRBJ1-2; no definite D call. Germline assignment: CDR1 MNHNS and CDR2 SASEGT. This CDR3 region has 13 residues. V lost 1 base, J lost 7 bases, and 10 bases lay in between.

This clone was picked up one time. This sequence joins TRBV11-2 and TRBJ1-1, with D hard to call. Trimming removed 1 base from V and 2 bases from J, with 14 bases in between. The CDR3 extends over 16 amino acids. CDR1 SGHAT and CDR2 FQNNGV come from the germline V gene. CDR3 DNA sequence: TGTGCCAGCAGCTTAGGTGAATGGAGAAAAAACACTGAAGCTTTCTTT. This gives the protein CASSLGEWRKNTEAFF.

This clone was observed a few times. The chain recombines TRBV7-9 with TRBJ1-1; 8 bases map to TRBD1. With 5 bases clipped from V and 3 bases from J, the junction kept 8 bases outside the gene matches. Germline values: CDR1 SEHNR, CDR2 FQNEAQ (reference sequence). The CDR3 length is 15 residues. The CDR3 loop is CASSLTGGSDTEAFF. The CDR3 DNA is TGTGCCAGCAGCCTAACAGGGGGTAGTGACACTGAAGCTTTCTTT.